This TCR beta chain was found in a study of cytomegalovirus exposure and HLA in healthy donors (dated by TCRdb to about 2017). Context from the whole study: In an earlier analysis of under 750 of the donors, 250 to 350 Gb of sequence data and some 120 million unique TCR beta sequences from 150 million to 200 million T cells were reported. Roughly 300 gigabases of sequencing data and some 85 million unique TCR sequences were included in an early release covering around 650 HLA-typed donors. Of the roughly 400 genotyped donors, 81% were placed in the genetic ancestry cluster associated with self-reported Caucasian donors. The study aimed to test whether cataloging public T cell receptors could reveal signatures of past pathogen exposure. Using immunosequencing, the study profiled T cell repertoires from 640 or so subjects and related those repertoires to cytomegalovirus serostatus. Besides the first cohort of 550 to 750 subjects, a separate validation cohort made up of 120 or so different subjects was used. High-throughput TCR immunosequencing, statistical association of individual TCRs with disease status, and machine learning were combined to predict cytomegalovirus infection status. A later analysis re-analyzed previously published TCR beta repertoires from roughly 690 donors and added high-resolution HLA genotyping to study TCR occurrence patterns. Rather than drawing on any new phenotypic data, the later analysis identified candidate immune exposures from TCR beta sequences and the way those sequences occurred across donors. An earlier analysis of several hundred of the donors used high-throughput TCR beta sequencing to judge whether each TCR beta V gene segment behaved as functional or pseudogenic. Donor age, sex, ethnicity and CMV serostatus were compiled together with the repertoire data. Genome-wide SNP genotypes for about 55% of the 666 donors were used in a later genetic analysis, which treated that subset as a discovery cohort. All discovery cohort repertoires had been generated on a single sequencing platform. HLA typing covered class I and class II loci at four-digit resolution. Typing coverage differed by locus: A, B, C, DRB1 and DQB1 were typed in about 629-630 donors, DQA1 in approximately 520, DPA1 in some 570, and DPB1 in about 450. Several DR-DQ haplotypes were handled as single units for association and clustering because linkage in the cohort was strong. Among some 400 genotyped donors of the cohort, an average of roughly 230,000 unique TCR beta nucleotide sequences was sequenced per donor, of which about 19% were non-productive. Overall study results and their limits: A cluster of highly shared sequence variants was judged likely to represent a technical artifact of the sequencing pipeline. Because counts were too low, about 15 rarely observed V segments, including chromosome 9 orphons, were left out of the earlier analysis of a few hundred of the donors. Most CMV-associated TCR beta chains appeared to be HLA-restricted in a later analysis, and the HLA associations seemed to be driven largely by CMV exposure. Several of the top co-occurrence clusters appeared to be linked to parvovirus B19, influenza, CMV and Epstein-Barr virus, according to a later analysis. In vitro tests confirmed that three of the cytomegalovirus-associated TCR beta chains recognize cytomegalovirus antigens. A later analysis found that TCR association rates varied across HLA loci, with DRB1 alleles showing the most associated TCRs and HLA-C alleles the fewest. The authors suggested that the approach could potentially be generalized to other disease states and immunological phenotypes. This cohort had only TCR beta chains sequenced, and the lack of alpha or paired-chain data limited which features could be detected. HLA typing was unavailable for some donors at each locus, so association tests used only the typed subset. When HLA alleles, especially DR and DQ, strongly co-occurred, TCR associations were difficult to assign to individual alleles. Some IMGT-functional V segments, including TRBV6-2 and TRBV6-3, could not be told apart with the 87-base-pair reads, so those segments were excluded. Compared with the roughly 710-donor mean, donors in an Asian-associated ancestry cluster had fewer N-insertions in productive TCRs, according to a later genetic analysis. In an earlier analysis of a few hundred of the donors, most TCR beta V segments were observed in productive rearrangements about 87% or about 30% of the time, broadly matching IMGT annotations. In the study, 164 TCR beta chains were listed as associated with cytomegalovirus. Sequencing depth was assumed to be roughly uniform across donors in the presence/absence analyses, though that assumption may not hold. The only immune exposure information available for the cohort was CMV serostatus. Correlated functional status among segregating V segments might be attributable to linkage disequilibrium, but an unknown experimental factor could not be ruled out. A further reported finding was that TCR beta sequences accurately predicted the HLA-A and HLA-B alleles for most subjects in the first cohort. Compared with equally common non-associated chains, HLA-associated TCR beta chains in a later analysis were more clonally expanded and had lower generation probabilities. Cytomegalovirus status was reported to be diagnosed by the classifier with high specificity and sensitivity in both the original and validation cohorts. Most TCR sequences were observed very rarely across donors, whereas some public TCRs were present in many individuals. A later analysis associated 16,951 TCR beta sequences with specific HLA alleles at a false discovery rate of 0.05. An association between a missense DCLRE1C variant and V-gene and J-gene trimming of TCR beta chains was found in a later genetic analysis and replicated in an independent cohort.

To prepare the library, the immunoSEQ multiplex PCR assay was applied. For the multiplex PCR, a mixture combining 60 forward primers for TCR Vbeta segments and 13 reverse primers for TCR Jbeta segments was used. Amplification of the CDR3 region of rearranged TCR beta genes was performed with a multiplex PCR assay on genomic DNA. Amplified TCR beta libraries were sequenced as 87-base-pair reads on the Illumina HiSeq System. In the original analysis: A later analysis counted some 80 million unique TCR beta chains across the 666 repertoires, and some 11 million of these chains were shared by at least two donors. To remove PCR and sequencing errors, raw reads were error-corrected and collapsed into unique sequences using a nearest-neighbor algorithm that merged closely related sequences. CDR3 sequences were aligned to IMGT reference sequences to assign V, D and J gene segments. For a sequence to be retained, at least a six-nucleotide match to both a V gene segment and a J gene segment was required. A rearrangement was called productive if the CDR3 had no stop codons and remained in frame with V and J, and every other rearrangement was called non-productive. CDR3 was defined according to IMGT convention as the region running from the second conserved V-encoded cysteine to the conserved J-encoded phenylalanine. The earlier analysis of more than 450 of the donors excluded sequences that lacked an unambiguous match to a single V gene segment. In an earlier analysis of approximately 560 of the donors, a V segment was called functional when productive rearrangements were above 56.7%, and segregating when the standard deviation between donors exceeded 5%. A statistical classification framework was built for diagnosing cytomegalovirus status from the catalog of TCR beta chain sequences. In a later analysis, TCR nucleotide sequences were compared against IMGT/GENE-DB human TR gene sequences so that V and J genes could be assigned. A later analysis assigned CDR3 sequences and most-parsimonious VDJ recombination scenarios with the TCRdist pipeline. A later analysis defined each TCR beta chain by its CDR3 amino acid sequence plus V-gene family, and excluded reads lacking a unique V-gene family. To address suspected cross-contamination and a sequencing artifact, a later analysis removed approximately 600 highly shared, low-generation-probability nucleotide sequences. A later analysis calculated a clonal expansion index for each public chain from normalized within-repertoire ranks of inferred template counts. A later analysis computed generation probabilities with a VDJ recombination model fitted to out-of-frame rearrangements, and checked the results against IGoR. In a later analysis, TCR-TCR, TCR-HLA and TCR-CMV co-occurrence was scored with hypergeometric tests, and a repertoire-size bias correction was applied to TCR pairs. In a later analysis, false discovery rates were estimated by permuting HLA or CMV assignments 20 times. In a later analysis, co-occurring TCRs were grouped with DBSCAN, and TCRdist sequence similarity was added when clustering was performed within HLA-allele-positive subsets. Repertoires with fewer than 30,000 or more than 120,000 public chains, plus five repertoires with anomalous nucleotide sharing, were excluded from co-occurrence clustering. Held by TCRdb, this immuneACCESS table contains in-frame sequences only and omits some clones. Under half of the omission traces to an unresolved V gene where checked; the cause of the rest is unknown. The D gene and trimming were derived from the DNA, and the V and J assignments and clone size from that table. The sample data list under 150,000 clones, and 82% of these were observed just once. Clones ranked in the top ten supply roughly 1.4% of the sample.

On this clone itself: The specificity of this receptor is unknown. It has no much larger one-base neighbor in the sample; base qualities were not kept.

In total, 630 or so healthy bone marrow donors made up the cohort. Cohort members were all nominally healthy when sampled, although unrecorded immune exposures were likely present. The donor tested CMV seropositive and was one of the 289 seropositive cohort members. A peripheral blood sample was collected from each donor, and TCR beta sequencing was performed on peripheral blood mononuclear cells. The Qiagen DNeasy Blood Extraction Kit was used to extract genomic DNA from the blood cell samples. V and J are truncated by 1 base and 7 bases respectively, leaving an intervening sequence of 7 bases. The germline V gene provides CDR1 SNHLY and CDR2 FYNNEI. The CDR3 starts with the cysteine, ends with the phenylalanine, and has 12 residues. The sequence is cut down to CDR3 DNA, 36 bases in frame from base 1.

Source material: PBMCs. The chain joins TRBV2 to TRBJ1-2; tentative D gene TRBD1, with 5 bases matching. This receptor was identified in a man younger than 45 in good health and CMV-seropositive. In nucleotide form, the sequence is TGTGCCAGCAGTGAAGGGGGCCGTGGCTACACCTTC. Its translation reads: CASSEGGRGYTF.